The TCR beta chain under discussion was sequenced for a study of T cell responses to AZD1222 COVID-19 vaccine. The assay was immunoSEQ multiplex PCR, and TCRdb's table has in-frame clones only and misses some. The table lists about 86,000 clones, around 90% of them singletons, with approximately 3% in the top ten. The CDR3 contains 13 residues. Per the germline V gene, CDR1 is MDHEN and CDR2 is SYDVKM. The V segment lost 6 bases and the J segment 5 bases; nucleotides outside the gene matches: 2. This clone was recorded a few times. The rearrangement uses TRBV28 and TRBJ2-2; 8 bases fit TRBD1. This sequence was found in an adult in good health. The sequenced sample was peripheral blood, obtained on day 0 of AZD1222 vaccination. The CDR3 nucleotides are TGTGCCAGCAGCAGGACAGGGACCGGGGAGCTGTTTTTT. Its translation is CASSRTGTGELFF.